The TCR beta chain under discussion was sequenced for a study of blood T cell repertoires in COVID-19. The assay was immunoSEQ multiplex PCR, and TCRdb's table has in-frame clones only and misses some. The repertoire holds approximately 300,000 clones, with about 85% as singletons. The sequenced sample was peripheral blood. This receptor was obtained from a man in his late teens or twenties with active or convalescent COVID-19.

The CDR3 coding sequence is TGTGCCAGCAGTCGGACGGAGTTAAATCAGCCCCAGCATTTT. This encodes CASSRTELNQPQHF. The chain is built from TRBV6-6 and TRBJ1-5; D unresolved. CDR3 length: 14 residues. The ends were cut back, 5 bases at V and 4 bases at J, with 12 bases in the middle. Germline values: CDR1 MNHNY, CDR2 SVGAGI (reference sequence).